What follows are 22 T cell receptor beta chains derived from one specimen sequenced in a study of cytomegalovirus exposure and HLA in healthy donors. PCR was performed using 60 Vbeta and 13 Jbeta primers. The assay was immunoSEQ multiplex PCR, and TCRdb's table has in-frame clones only and misses some. This sample has around 200,000 clones, with around nine tenths found just once. The sequenced sample was PBMCs. Every receptor here comes from a woman in her twenties or thirties in good health and CMV-seronegative.

V gene TRBV6-1 combines with J gene TRBJ1-2; D not certain. Looked up from germline, CDR1 is MNHNS and CDR2 is SASEGT. Trimming removed 6 bases at V and 13 bases at J, with 24 bases between. CDR3 size: 14 residues. In DNA form, the CDR3 reads TGTGCCAGCAGCCGGGAAAGAGTCCTCTTAAGCGTCACCTTC. Protein: CASSRERVLLSVTF.

This sequence joins TRBV7-9 and TRBJ1-2; D gene uncertain. The CDR3 spans 12 residues. From germline, CDR1 is SEHNR and CDR2 FQNEAQ (reference sequence). With 5 bases removed from V and 7 bases from J, the gap between germline ends came to 11 bases. CDR3 nucleotides: TGTGCCAGCAGCGTCGCTGGCCGTGGCTACACCTTC. It encodes CASSVAGRGYTF.

V is TRBV6-1 and J is TRBJ2-7; D is perhaps TRBD1 (6 bases). V gave up 1 base and J gave up 5 bases, with 15 bases separating them. The CDR3 has 15 amino acids. Germline CDR1 and CDR2: MNHNS and SASEGT. The CDR3 bases are TGTGCCAGCAGTGAAGTCGCTGGCGAGGGGGACGAGCAGTACTTC. It yields the protein CASSEVAGEGDEQYF.

The V gene is TRBV11-2, the J gene TRBJ1-5; D gene unclear. Between the trimmed V and J ends, which lost 0 bases and 14 bases, there was a span of 14 bases. Germline loops: CDR1 SGHAT, CDR2 FQNNGV. The CDR3 totals 13 residues. CDR3 region: CASSLDQDFAKHF. CDR3 nucleotides: TGTGCCAGCAGCTTAGATCAGGATTTCGCGAAGCATTTT. Looking up the rest from reference TRBV11-2 and TRBJ1-5 gives the full variable domain: EAGVAQSPRYKIIEKRQSVAFWCNPISGHATLYWYQQILGQGPKLLIQFQNNGVVDDSQLPKDRFSAERLKGVDSTLKIQPAKLEDSAVYLCASSLDQDFAKHFGDGTRLSIL.

The CDR3 sequence: CASSQQGATEAFF. CDR3 DNA sequence: TGTGCCAGCAGTCAACAGGGGGCCACTGAAGCTTTCTTT. V is TRBV6-5 and J is TRBJ1-1; 9 positions agree with TRBD1. The germline gives CDR1 MNHEY, CDR2 SVGAGI. Trimming cost V 5 bases and J 4 bases; bases outside gene matches: 2. This CDR3 region has 13 residues.

J is TRBJ2-3 and V is TRBV9; the D gene is possibly TRBD1 (5 bases). The CDR3 is 14 amino acids. CDR1 and CDR2 (germline): SGDLS, YYNGEE. Trimming pared 4 bases from V and 0 bases from J, leaving 9 bases between. Here the CDR3 reads CASSFGHSTDTQYF. CDR3 nucleotide sequence: TGTGCCAGCAGCTTCGGACATAGCACAGATACGCAGTATTTT.

The rearrangement uses TRBV4-2 and TRBJ2-5, with no clear D. CDR3 size: 14 residues. V gave up 0 bases and J gave up 1 base, with 6 bases separating them. Germline-derived CDR1 and CDR2 are LGHNA and YNFKEQ. CDR3 DNA sequence: TGTGCCAGCAGCCAAGATTTCCTCCAAGAGACCCAGTACTTC. This codes for CASSQDFLQETQYF.

This rearrangement joins TRBV5-6 to TRBJ1-5, with 8 bases matching TRBD1. The junction had 0 bases not matched to a gene; V was cut back by 0 bases and J by 1 base. The CDR3 runs to 15 residues. Looked up from germline, CDR1 is SGHDT and CDR2 is YYEEEE. CDR3 protein: CASSLGQGSNQPQHF. DNA for the CDR3: TGTGCCAGCAGCTTGGGACAGGGGAGCAATCAGCCCCAGCATTTT.

This rearrangement joins TRBV27 to TRBJ2-1; 13 nucleotides match TRBD2. V shed 6 bases, J shed 8 bases, and the junction held 7 bases outside the gene matches. This CDR3 contains 15 residues. Germline CDR1 MNHEY, CDR2 SMNVEV (reference sequence). The CDR3 DNA is TGTGCCAGCAGCACCGGGACTAGCGGGGTGGATGAGCAGTTCTTC. Encoded protein: CASSTGTSGVDEQFF.

This chain connects TRBV5-4 to TRBJ2-1; TRBD2 matches at 8 bases. CDR1 and CDR2 (germline): SGHNT, YYREEE (reference sequence). The trim removed 1 base at V and 5 bases at J, leaving 5 bases unmatched. This CDR3 spans 15 amino acids. CDR3 bases: TGTGCCAGCAGCTTGAATGCGGGGGGTCACAATGAGCAGTTCTTC. Translated, it gives CASSLNAGGHNEQFF.

A word on this clone: At one boundary the junction diverges from the germline segment, which might be a read error. The chain uses TRBV7-9 and TRBJ2-7; 7 nucleotides align to TRBD2. CDR3 length equals 15 residues. The germline gives CDR1 SEHNR, CDR2 FQNEAQ (reference sequence). Here the CDR3 reads CSSSLRAGAVTEQYF. The DNA for the CDR3 is TGTTCCAGCAGCTTAAGGGCGGGAGCCGTAACCGAGCAGTACTTC.

Concerning this clone: The sample holds other DNA sequences that translate to the same CDR3. The gene calls are TRBV6-5 and TRBJ2-1; 10 bases are a match to TRBD2. The junction had 0 bases not matched to a gene; V was cut back by 5 bases and J by 2 bases. The CDR3 runs to 14 residues. Per the germline V gene, CDR1 is MNHEY and CDR2 is SVGAGI. The CDR3, as DNA: TGTGCCAGCAGTCTAGCGGGAGCCTACAATGAGCAGTTCTTC. It yields the protein CASSLAGAYNEQFF.

The sample holds a few counts of this clone. One junction end does not reproduce the germline sequence, and a read error may be involved. The chain links TRBV7-7 to TRBJ2-7, with 7 bases aligning to TRBD1. CDR1 and CDR2 (germline): SSHAT, FNYEAQ (reference sequence). The CDR3 is 13 residues long. CDR3 sequence (DNA): TGTGCTAGCAGCTTAGAGGCAGGGGGCGAGCAGTACTTC. It encodes CASSLEAGGEQYF.

The gene calls are TRBV19 and TRBJ1-6; 8 positions match TRBD1. From germline, CDR1 is LNHDA and CDR2 SQIVND (reference sequence). The length of the CDR3 is 14 residues. J was trimmed by 5 bases and V by 7 bases; bases with no gene match: 4. In DNA form, the CDR3 reads TGTGCCAGTACTTTGACAGGGGATAATTCACCCCTCCACTTT. It translates to CASTLTGDNSPLHF.

The rearrangement links TRBV27 to TRBJ2-7; TRBD2 aligns across 7 bases. CDR1 is MNHEY and CDR2 is SMNVEV in the germline V gene (reference sequence). The CDR3 has 14 residues. V dropped 8 bases and J dropped 2; count of bases not matched to a gene: 9. The CDR3 DNA reads as TGTGCCAGCCGTGCTGGCGGGAGACCCTACGAGCAGTACTTC. Translated: CASRAGGRPYEQYF.

The chain recombines TRBV9 with TRBJ1-5; D call uncertain. This CDR3 is 15 amino acids long. Germline V gene sequence: CDR1 SGDLS, CDR2 YYNGEE. Trimming stripped 0 bases from V and 5 bases from J, with 12 bases between. The CDR3 bases are TGTGCCAGCAGCGTAGACCCAACAGCCGATCAGCCCCAGCATTTT. It specifies CASSVDPTADQPQHF.

Turning to this clone: At the DNA level, this CDR3 is encoded by other sequences in the same sample as well. J is TRBJ2-2 and V is TRBV5-1, with TRBD1 identical over 9 bases. Per germline, CDR1 SGHRS and CDR2 YFSETQ. This CDR3 is built from 16 residues. J was trimmed by 0 bases and V by 3 bases; bases with no gene match: 3. The CDR3 DNA reads TGCGCCAGCAGCTCCAGACAGGGGGCGAACACCGGGGAGCTGTTTTTT. Its protein is CASSSRQGANTGELFF.

This sequence joins TRBV28 and TRBJ2-7; 10 nucleotides line up with TRBD1. This CDR3 has 15 amino acids. Looked up from germline, CDR1 is MDHEN and CDR2 is SYDVKM. With V trimmed by 3 bases and J by 7 bases, 9 bases remained unmatched. DNA for the CDR3: TGTGCCAGCAGTTTTTTGGGGACAGGGGTAGGGGAGCAGTACTTC. Translated: CASSFLGTGVGEQYF.

This clone turned up a few times. This chain connects TRBV4-1 to TRBJ2-1; D is uncertain. V lost 1 base to trimming and J lost 7 bases, with 8 bases between them. This CDR3 is 13 amino acids long. Germline CDR1 reads MGHRA; CDR2 reads YSYEKL. The chain's CDR3 is CASSQGAWNEQFF. The CDR3 DNA reads as TGCGCCAGCAGCCAAGGGGCGTGGAATGAGCAGTTCTTC.

This sequence joins TRBV5-1 and TRBJ2-5; 9 bases map to TRBD2. Losses at the gene ends were 0 bases for V and 4 bases for J; bases not matched to a gene: 7. The CDR3 sequence is 16 residues long. Germline CDR1 and CDR2: SGHRS and YFSETQ. CDR3: CASSLAGGRAGETQYF. CDR3 DNA sequence: TGCGCCAGCAGCTTGGCTGGCGGGAGGGCCGGAGAGACCCAGTACTTC.

V gene TRBV6-1 combines with J gene TRBJ1-1; a possible D gene is TRBD1 (6 bases). V was clipped by 10 bases and J by 3 bases, with 15 bases between them. Germline V CDR1 and CDR2: MNHNS, SASEGT. The CDR3 is 13 amino acids. The CDR3 coding sequence is TGTGCCACCACAGGGATAGAGTACACTGAAGCTTTCTTT. Translating it yields CATTGIEYTEAFF.

This clone was seen a few times. The rearrangement joins TRBV11-3 to TRBJ2-1; 10 bases fit TRBD2. Germline V gene lookup returns CDR1 SGHNT and CDR2 YENEEA. This CDR3 spans 16 amino acids. V shed 1 base and J 8 bases; nucleotides not matched to a gene: 8. The CDR3, as DNA: TGTGCCAGCAGCTTAGGGGGACTAGCGCCTTGGGATGAGCAGTTCTTC. Amino acids: CASSLGGLAPWDEQFF. The full variable domain, in which reference TRBV11-3 and TRBJ2-1 provide the parts outside the CDR3, is EAGVVQSPRYKIIEKKQPVAFWCNPISGHNTLYWYLQNLGQGPELLIRYENEEAVDDSQLPKDRFSAERLKGVDSTLKIQPAELGDSAVYLCASSLGGLAPWDEQFFGPGTRLTVL.